A single sample gave rise to the 5 T cell receptor beta chains below, sequenced in a study of beta chain features in type 1 diabetes. Study conclusions and caveats: For Type 1 diabetes patients, all four CD4+ subsets carried TCRB CDR3s that were moderately but significantly shorter.

No antigens are known for them. Since all of the isolated RNA was reverse transcribed, expressed TCRB transcripts were what got sequenced. This table comes from immunoSEQ multiplex PCR, and its TCRdb copy is limited to in-frame clones, with some not included. The sample holds around 70,000 clones; 45% to 50% are singletons and the top ten take 0.7%. Source material: central memory CD4+ T cells from blood. These receptor sequences come from a man aged 30 to 39 with type 1 diabetes.

There are a few counts of this clone. J is TRBJ1-1 and V is TRBV29-1; D is undetermined. CDR1 is SQVTM, CDR2 ANQGSEA, per germline. V shed 6 bases and J shed 0 bases, with 14 bases lying between them. CDR3 length: 14 residues. CDR3 DNA: TGCAGCGTCGAACCGCACAGCATGAACACTGAAGCTTTCTTT. Amino acid sequence: CSVEPHSMNTEAFF.

V and J are TRBV25-1 and TRBJ1-2, with 9 bases matching TRBD1. Trimming at V came to 4 bases and at J to 0 bases, leaving 3 bases not matched to a gene. CDR3 length equals 15 residues. Germline CDR1 reads MGHDK; CDR2 reads SYGVNS. The chain's CDR3 is CASSATGGSNYGYTF. In DNA form, the CDR3 reads TGTGCCAGCAGTGCCACAGGGGGCTCTAACTATGGCTACACCTTC.

The chain links TRBV2 to TRBJ2-3; D is unresolved. Per germline, CDR1 SNHLY and CDR2 FYNNEI. The CDR3 covers 14 residues. V was pared by 3 bases and J by 1 base, with 8 bases between. As DNA, the CDR3 is TGTGCCAGCAGTGACCGGGTCCGCACAGATACGCAGTATTTT. This translates into CASSDRVRTDTQYF.

In this sample, this clone turned up a few times. This chain links TRBV5-1 with TRBJ2-5, with 7 bases fitting TRBD2. V shed 0 bases, J shed 3 bases, and the junction held 2 bases outside the gene matches. In germline, CDR1 is SGHRS, CDR2 YFSETQ. The CDR3 is made up of 14 amino acids. The CDR3 coding sequence is TGCGCCAGCAGCTTGGATCGGGGGGAAGAGACCCAGTACTTC. It encodes CASSLDRGEETQYF.

J is TRBJ1-6 and V is TRBV5-4, with 10 bases lining up with TRBD1. Per germline, CDR1 SGHNT and CDR2 YYREEE (reference sequence). The length of the CDR3 is 17 residues. V shed 0 bases and J 9 bases; nucleotides not matched to a gene: 9. The CDR3 coding sequence is TGTGCCAGCAGCTTGGGGACAGGGGGTGCGGGGGTTTCACCCCTCCACTTT. Translating it yields CASSLGTGGAGVSPLHF.